The TCR beta chain described here comes from a study of vaccination and CD4 T cells after COVID-19. Study background: Comprising six males and four females, the convalescent participants counted two Hispanic individuals among them.

Study-level points and caveats: A median approximately 86% of convalescent patients' SARS-CoV-2-reactive clones emerged only after vaccination.

The CDR3 runs 15 residues. CDR1 is WSHSY, CDR2 SAAADI, per germline. Between the trimmed V and J ends, which lost 5 bases and 0 bases, there was a span of 11 bases. An Oncomine TCR Beta short-read assay was used to sequence the DNA from cultured CD4+ T cells. TCRdb fed the PCR reads into MiXCR, producing one record per CDR3 protein. The sample has a few thousand distinct CDR3 sequences; roughly two thirds are singletons. Indicated treatment: roughly ten-day PBMC culture with coronavirus spike peptide pools or control peptides (ViraFEST assay). Collection of the unexposed donor's CD4+ T cells took place before the COVID-19 pandemic (2011-2018). ViraFEST stimulated the growth of antigen-specific T cells using peptide pools and subsequently profiled their TCRs by sequencing. Investigators exposed CD4+ T cells from unexposed donors to SARS-CoV-2 S/N and four cold-coronavirus spikes, as cells permitted.

As regards this clonotype: The antigen remains undetermined.

The receptor was derived from a human donor in good health. The V gene is TRBV10-2, the J gene TRBJ1-5; D call uncertain. Sequencing input: CD4+ T cells from blood, cultured in vitro. The CDR3 reads CASSPGRISNQPQHF. In DNA, the CDR3 is TGCGCCAGCAGTCCCGGACGGATTAGCAATCAGCCCCAGCATTTT.